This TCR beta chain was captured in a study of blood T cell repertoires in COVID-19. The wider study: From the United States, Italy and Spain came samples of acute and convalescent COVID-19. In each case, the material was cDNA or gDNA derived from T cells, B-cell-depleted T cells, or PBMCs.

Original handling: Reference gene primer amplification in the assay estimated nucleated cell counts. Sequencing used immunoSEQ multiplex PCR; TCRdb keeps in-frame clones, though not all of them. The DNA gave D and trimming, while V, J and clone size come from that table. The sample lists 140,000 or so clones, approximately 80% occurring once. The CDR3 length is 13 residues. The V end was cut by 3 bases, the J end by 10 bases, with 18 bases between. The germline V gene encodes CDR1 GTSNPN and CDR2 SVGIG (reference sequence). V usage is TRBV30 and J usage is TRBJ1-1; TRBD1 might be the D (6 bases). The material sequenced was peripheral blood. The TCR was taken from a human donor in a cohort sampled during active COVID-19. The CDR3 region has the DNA TGTGCCTGGAGCCTCACAGGGCTCTCCGGAGCTTTCTTT. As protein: CAWSLTGLSGAFF.